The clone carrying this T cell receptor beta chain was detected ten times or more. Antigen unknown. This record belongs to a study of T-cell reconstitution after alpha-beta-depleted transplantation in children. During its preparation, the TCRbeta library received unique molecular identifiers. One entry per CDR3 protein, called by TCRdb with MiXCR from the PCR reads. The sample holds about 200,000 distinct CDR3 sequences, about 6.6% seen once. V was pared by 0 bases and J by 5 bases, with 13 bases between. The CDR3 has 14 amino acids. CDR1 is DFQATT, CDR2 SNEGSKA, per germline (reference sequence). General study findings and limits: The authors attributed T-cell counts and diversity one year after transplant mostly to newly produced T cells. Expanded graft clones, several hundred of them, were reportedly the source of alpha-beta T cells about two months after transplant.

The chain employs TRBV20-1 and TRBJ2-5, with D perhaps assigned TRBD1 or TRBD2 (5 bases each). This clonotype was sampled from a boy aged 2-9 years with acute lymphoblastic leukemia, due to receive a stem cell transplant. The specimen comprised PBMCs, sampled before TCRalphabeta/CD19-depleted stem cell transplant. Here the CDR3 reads CSAREGTVRETQYF. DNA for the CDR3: TGCAGTGCTAGAGAAGGGACCGTCCGGGAGACCCAGTACTTC.